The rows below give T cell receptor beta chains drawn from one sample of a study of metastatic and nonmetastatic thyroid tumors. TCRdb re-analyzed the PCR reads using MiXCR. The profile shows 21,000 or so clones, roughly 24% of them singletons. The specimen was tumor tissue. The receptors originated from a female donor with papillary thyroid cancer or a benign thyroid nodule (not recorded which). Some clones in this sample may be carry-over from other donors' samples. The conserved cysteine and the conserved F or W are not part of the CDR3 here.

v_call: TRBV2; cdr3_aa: ASSEGGTGESYEQY
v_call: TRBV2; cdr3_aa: ASSGLDRGSEQY
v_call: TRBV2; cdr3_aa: ASSEDRVNTKAF
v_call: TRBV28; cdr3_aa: ASSTGPPYNSPLH
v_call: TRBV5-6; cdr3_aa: ASRPTGLGNTIY
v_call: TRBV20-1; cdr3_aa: SARDLTSGDTGELF
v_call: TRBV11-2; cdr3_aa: ASSPDSASWYTEAF
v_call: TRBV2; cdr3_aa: ASRVGRTYNEQF
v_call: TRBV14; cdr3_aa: ASSPRSHVNEQY
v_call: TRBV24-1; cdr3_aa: ATSETSDSVDCYT
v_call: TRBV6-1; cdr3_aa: ASTVTWNSPLH
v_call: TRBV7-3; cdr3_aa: ASSLQDNEQF
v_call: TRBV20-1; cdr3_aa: SAIGQGAGEKLF
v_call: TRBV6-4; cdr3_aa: ASGREGANTGELF
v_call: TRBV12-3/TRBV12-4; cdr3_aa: ASSLRGGRHAVTQY
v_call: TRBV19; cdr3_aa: ASSIGRAYYGYT
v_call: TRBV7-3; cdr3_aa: ASSRDREAQY
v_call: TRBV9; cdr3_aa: ASSVKGLAGTNTGELF
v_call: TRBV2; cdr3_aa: ASSGTGGTLKAEAF
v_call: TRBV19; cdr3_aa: ASSISSSAYEQY
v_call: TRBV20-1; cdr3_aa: SAPQGFNNYGYT
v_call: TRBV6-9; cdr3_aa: ASSSMGSESGYT
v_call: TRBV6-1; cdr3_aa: ASSGRGRFSGAF
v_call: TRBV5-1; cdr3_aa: ASSLTGGEYEQY
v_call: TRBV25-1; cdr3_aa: ASSILPWTGVTVKTDTQY
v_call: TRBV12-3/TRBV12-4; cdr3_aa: ASSPVAGGSYNEQF
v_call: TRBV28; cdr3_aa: ASSWAGYQEKLF
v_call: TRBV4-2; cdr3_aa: ASSQEGTSGRSRPQETQY
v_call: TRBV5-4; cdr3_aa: ASRSWEGGPPDTQY
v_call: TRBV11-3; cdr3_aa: ASSDRITGELF
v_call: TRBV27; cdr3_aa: ASSLGQGGDGYT